The source of this T cell receptor beta chain is a study of CD8 T cells in ankylosing spondylitis. Study observations and caveats: Reportedly, disease-linked clones are significantly enriched in ankylosing spondylitis patients' matched synovial fluid. A TCR beta motif of eight or nine highly homologous variants seemed to mark ankylosing spondylitis blood. Earlier studies detected some motif variants in reactive arthritis synovial fluid and blood.

The germline V and J ends were trimmed by 0 bases and 7 bases, with 9 bases remaining between them. The CDR3 is 13 amino acids. The germline V gene has CDR1 KGHSH and CDR2 LQKENI. Turning to this clonotype: Antigen unknown.

TCRdb processed the 5' RACE reads anew with MiXCR; each CDR3 protein has one entry. Of approximately 500,000 distinct CDR3 sequences in the sample, roughly an eighth are singletons; the top ten hold approximately 6.2%. The sample consisted of blood, either unsorted or a sorted T cell fraction (not recorded which). The rearrangement uses TRBV18 and TRBJ2-5; D remains ambiguous. The sequence derives from a male donor with ankylosing spondylitis. The CDR3 bases are TGTGCCAGCTCACCACCGGCGGCCTGGACCCAGTACTTC. Amino acids: CASSPPAAWTQYF.